One TCR beta chain is described in this entry. Its antigen is unknown. The entry originates in a study of T cell repertoires in cytomegalovirus infection. Study background: Recently identified HLA-C-restricted and well-studied HLA-B-restricted CMV epitopes were used. CMV infection together with matching HLA type was indicated by public TCR beta signatures. General study results and limits: CMV-specific TCR beta clonotypes restricted by HLA-C were the ones dominating the ex vivo response. Carriage of CMV together with the relevant HLA was identifiable through cumulative public TCR beta family frequency.

A single record per CDR3 protein comes from TCRdb applying MiXCR to the reads. The sample shows 700,000 to 950,000 distinct CDR3 sequences, about 31% of them seen only once. Germline trimming cut 2 bases from V and 4 bases from J; bases unmatched to any gene: 8. The CDR3 contains 17 residues. Germline values: CDR1 LGHNA, CDR2 YNFKEQ. The starting material was cultured CD8+ T cells from PBMCs, obtained from culture after CMV antigen stimulation. The chain links TRBV4-2 to TRBJ2-3; 11 nucleotides match TRBD1. This clonotype was sampled from a human donor in good health (CMV status not recorded). Some clones in this sample may be carry-over from other donors' samples. The CDR3 protein is CASSQYQRTGGSDTQYF. CDR3 DNA sequence: TGTGCCAGCAGCCAATATCAAAGGACAGGGGGCTCAGATACGCAGTATTTT.